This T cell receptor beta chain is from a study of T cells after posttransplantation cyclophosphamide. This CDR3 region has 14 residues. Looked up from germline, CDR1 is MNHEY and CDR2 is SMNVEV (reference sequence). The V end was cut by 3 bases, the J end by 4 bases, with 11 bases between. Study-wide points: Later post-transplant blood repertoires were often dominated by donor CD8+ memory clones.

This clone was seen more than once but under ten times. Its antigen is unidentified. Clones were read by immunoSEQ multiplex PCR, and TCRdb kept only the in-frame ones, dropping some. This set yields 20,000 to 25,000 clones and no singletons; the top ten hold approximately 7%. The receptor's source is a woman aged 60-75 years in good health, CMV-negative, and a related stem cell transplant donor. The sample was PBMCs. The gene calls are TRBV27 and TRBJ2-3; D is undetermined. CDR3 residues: CASSFWALSDTQYF. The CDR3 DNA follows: TGTGCCAGCAGTTTTTGGGCGCTTTCAGATACGCAGTATTTT.